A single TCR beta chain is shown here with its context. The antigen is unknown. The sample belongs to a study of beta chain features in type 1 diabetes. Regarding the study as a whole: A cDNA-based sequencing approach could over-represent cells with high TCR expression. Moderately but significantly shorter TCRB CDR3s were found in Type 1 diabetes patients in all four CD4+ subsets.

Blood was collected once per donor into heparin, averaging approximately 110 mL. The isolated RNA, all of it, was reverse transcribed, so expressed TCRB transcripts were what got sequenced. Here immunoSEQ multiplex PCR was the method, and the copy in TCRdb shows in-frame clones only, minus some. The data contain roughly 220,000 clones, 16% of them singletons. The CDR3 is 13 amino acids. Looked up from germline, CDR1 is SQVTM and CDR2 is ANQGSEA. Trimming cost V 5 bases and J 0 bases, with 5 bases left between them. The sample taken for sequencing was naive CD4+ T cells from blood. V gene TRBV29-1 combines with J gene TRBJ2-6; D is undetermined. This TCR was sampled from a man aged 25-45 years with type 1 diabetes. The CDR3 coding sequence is TGCAGCGTTTATGGCTCTGGGGCCAACGTCCTGACTTTC. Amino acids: CSVYGSGANVLTF.